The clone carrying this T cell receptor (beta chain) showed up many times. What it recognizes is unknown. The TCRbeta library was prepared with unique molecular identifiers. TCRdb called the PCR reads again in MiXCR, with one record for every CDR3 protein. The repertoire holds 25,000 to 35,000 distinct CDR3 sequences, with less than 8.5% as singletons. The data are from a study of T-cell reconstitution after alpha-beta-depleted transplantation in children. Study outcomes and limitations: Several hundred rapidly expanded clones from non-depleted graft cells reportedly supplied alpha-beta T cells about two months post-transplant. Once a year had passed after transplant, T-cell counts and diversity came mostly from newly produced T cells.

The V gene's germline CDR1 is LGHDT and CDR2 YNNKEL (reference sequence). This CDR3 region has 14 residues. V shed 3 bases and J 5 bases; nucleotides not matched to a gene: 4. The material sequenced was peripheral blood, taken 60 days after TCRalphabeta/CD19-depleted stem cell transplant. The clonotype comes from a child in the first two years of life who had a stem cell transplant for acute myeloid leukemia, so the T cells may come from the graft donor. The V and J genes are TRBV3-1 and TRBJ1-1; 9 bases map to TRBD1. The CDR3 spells CASSQGTGRTEAFF. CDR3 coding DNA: TGTGCCAGCAGCCAGGGGACAGGGAGGACTGAAGCTTTCTTT. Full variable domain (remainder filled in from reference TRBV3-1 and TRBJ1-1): DTAVSQTPKYLVTQMGNDKSIKCEQNLGHDTMYWYKQDSKKFLKIMFSYNNKELIINETVPNRFSPKSPDKAHLNLHINSLELGDSAVYFCASSQGTGRTEAFFGQGTRLTVV.